The 22 T cell receptor beta chains below all came from one sample that was sequenced in a study of blood T cell repertoires in COVID-19. The data were produced by immunoSEQ multiplex PCR, yet TCRdb's version contains in-frame clones alone and is incomplete. The table lists 300,000 to 350,000 clones, around 82% of them singletons, with 2.5% to 3.5% in the top ten. Material: peripheral blood. All receptors derive from a man under 40 with active or convalescent COVID-19.

This clone was seen once. The chain employs TRBV18 and TRBJ2-7; 9 bases line up with TRBD1. The CDR3 sequence is 15 residues long. Germline V lookup: CDR1 KGHSH, CDR2 LQKENI. J gave up 3 bases and V 6 bases, and 9 bases lay outside the gene matches. CDR3 residues: CASSLGQGPSYEQYF. In DNA, the CDR3 is TGTGCCAGCTCCCTTGGACAGGGGCCAAGCTACGAGCAGTACTTC.

The chain employs TRBV7-9 and TRBJ2-3; D is uncertain. The germline CDR1 and CDR2 sequences are SEHNR and FQNEAQ (reference sequence). Trimming stripped 4 bases from V and 6 bases from J, with 14 bases between. The CDR3 runs 14 residues. CDR3 DNA sequence: TGTGCCAGCAGCTCCCCTTCTAGACCCGATACGCAGTATTTT. This translates into CASSSPSRPDTQYF.

This sequence joins TRBV5-3 and TRBJ1-1; 8 nucleotides line up with TRBD1. TRBV5-3 is annotated as an ORF whose role is uncertain. The CDR3 runs 15 residues. V trimming: 0 bases; J trimming: 5 bases; junction bases outside the gene matches: 6. CDR3 bases: TGTGCCAGAAGCTTGGTGACAGGGGTGGGGACTGAAGCTTTCTTT. As protein: CARSLVTGVGTEAFF.

The chain uses TRBV6-1 and TRBJ1-4; unclear D gene. Per the germline V gene, CDR1 is MNHNS and CDR2 is SASEGT. The CDR3 runs to 14 residues. V lost 2 bases and J 4 bases, leaving 8 bases between the germline ends. In nucleotides, the CDR3 is TGTGCCAGCAGTGAATGGGCCCGTAATGAAAAACTGTTTTTT. This codes for CASSEWARNEKLFF.

The CDR3 region is CASSPYRQGQETQYF. CDR3 DNA sequence: TGTGCCAGTAGTCCCTACCGACAGGGACAAGAGACCCAGTACTTC. The chain links TRBV19 to TRBJ2-5, with 7 bases fitting TRBD1. Germline V gives CDR1 LNHDA, CDR2 SQIVND (reference sequence). V lost 5 bases and J lost 2; bases outside the gene matches: 8. The CDR3 totals 15 residues.

This clone was observed once. The V call is TRBV5-1, the J call TRBJ2-5, with D unclear. The germline gives CDR1 SGHRS, CDR2 YFSETQ. There are 16 residues in the CDR3. V was shortened by 0 bases and J by 4 bases, with 16 bases between the two germline ends. Written as DNA, the CDR3 is TGCGCCAGCAGCTTGGTGACTTCTCCCCCGGGAGAGACCCAGTACTTC. Its protein is CASSLVTSPPGETQYF.

This chain joins TRBV7-9 and TRBJ1-2, with a tentative D call TRBD1 (6 bases). Germline loops: CDR1 SEHNR, CDR2 FQNEAQ (reference sequence). CDR3 length: 16 residues. Trimming shortened V by 8 bases and J by 3 bases, and 22 bases separated the two germline ends. In DNA, the CDR3 is TGTGCCAGCTTGCCCGGGACAAATACCTTGGACTATGGCTACACCTTC. Residues: CASLPGTNTLDYGYTF.

The gene calls are TRBV5-1 and TRBJ2-7; 9 nucleotides match TRBD1. The germline CDR1 and CDR2 sequences are SGHRS and YFSETQ. This CDR3 contains 14 residues. The trim removed 7 bases at V and 5 bases at J, leaving 10 bases unmatched. The CDR3 protein is CASGTGRPSDEQYF. In nucleotides, the CDR3 is TGCGCCAGCGGGACAGGGCGACCGTCCGACGAGCAGTACTTC.

The chain has TRBV30 and TRBJ1-6; D possibly corresponds to TRBD1 (5 bases). CDR3 length: 12 residues. V was cut by 3 bases and J by 10 bases, with 10 bases left in between. In germline, CDR1 is GTSNPN, CDR2 SVGIG (reference sequence). The CDR3 DNA sequence: TGTGCCTGGAGCAGGGTCAAATCACCCCTCCACTTT. It translates to CAWSRVKSPLHF. Full variable domain (remainder filled in from reference TRBV30 and TRBJ1-6): SQTIHQWPATLVQPVGSPLSLECTVEGTSNPNLYWYRQAAGRGLQLLFYSVGIGQISSEVPQNLSASRPQDRQFILSSKKLLLSDSGFYLCAWSRVKSPLHFGNGTRLTVT.

The V call is TRBV5-1, the J call TRBJ2-2; D uncertain. Germline CDR1 reads SGHRS; CDR2 reads YFSETQ. The CDR3 is 14 residues long. Between the trimmed V and J ends, which lost 0 bases and 3 bases, there was a span of 6 bases. CDR3 amino acids: CASSLDYDTGELFF. In DNA, the CDR3 is TGCGCCAGCAGCTTGGACTATGACACCGGGGAGCTGTTTTTT.

V is TRBV11-2 and J is TRBJ2-1; 11 nucleotides line up with TRBD2. CDR3 length: 18 amino acids. Germline assignment: CDR1 SGHAT and CDR2 FQNNGV. Trimming cost V 0 bases and J 6 bases; bases outside gene matches: 10. The CDR3 here is CASSLDHPASGGINEQFF. In DNA, the CDR3 is TGTGCCAGCAGCTTAGATCACCCGGCTAGCGGGGGGATCAATGAGCAGTTCTTC. Supplemented by reference TRBV11-2 and TRBJ2-1, the full variable domain reads EAGVAQSPRYKIIEKRQSVAFWCNPISGHATLYWYQQILGQGPKLLIQFQNNGVVDDSQLPKDRFSAERLKGVDSTLKIQPAKLEDSAVYLCASSLDHPASGGINEQFFGPGTRLTVL.

In this sample, this clone turned up many times. This chain uses TRBV4-2 with TRBJ1-6, with D hard to call. V was pared by 4 bases and J by 5 bases, with 18 bases between. CDR1 and CDR2 from the germline V gene are LGHNA and YNFKEQ. This CDR3 is 17 amino acids long. DNA for the CDR3: TGTGCCAGCAGCCGAGACCTTCGGACTGCAGATAATTCACCCCTCCACTTT. Protein: CASSRDLRTADNSPLHF.

This clone appeared a few times. This chain connects TRBV18 to TRBJ2-1; 8 bases align to TRBD2. In germline, CDR1 is KGHSH, CDR2 LQKENI. The CDR3 has 16 residues. Losses at the gene ends were 1 base for V and 4 bases for J; bases not matched to a gene: 6. The CDR3 loop is CASSPRSGGPYNEQFF. CDR3 DNA sequence: TGTGCCAGCTCACCACGAAGCGGGGGCCCGTACAATGAGCAGTTCTTC.

The chain links TRBV4-2 to TRBJ2-1, with 9 bases matching TRBD1. This CDR3 is 15 amino acids long. Trimming at V came to 3 bases and at J to 10 bases, leaving 10 bases not matched to a gene. In germline, CDR1 is LGHNA, CDR2 YNFKEQ. The CDR3 DNA reads TGTGCCAGCAGCCAGGACAGGGGTATGTCGTTGGAGCAGTTCTTC. Its protein product is CASSQDRGMSLEQFF.

This clone was detected a few times. The chain recombines TRBV29-1 with TRBJ1-3, with TRBD1 matching over 7 bases. Germline CDR1 reads SQVTM; CDR2 reads ANQGSEA. The CDR3 loop spans 12 amino acids. Trimming took 7 bases from V and 4 from J; bases not matched to a gene: 4. The CDR3 here is CSGGTAGNTIYF. In nucleotides, the CDR3 is TGCAGCGGTGGGACAGCGGGAAACACCATATATTTT.

The chain employs TRBV7-9 and TRBJ2-1, with D tentatively TRBD2 (6 bases). V was trimmed by 6 bases and J by 10 bases, leaving 16 bases between them. CDR3 length equals 13 residues. From germline, CDR1 is SEHNR and CDR2 FQNEAQ (reference sequence). The chain's CDR3 is CASRPTLRGEQFF. In DNA, the CDR3 is TGTGCCAGCAGGCCCACCCTTCGGGGGGAGCAGTTCTTC.

The chain has TRBV11-3 and TRBJ2-2, with TRBD2 as a possible D gene (6 bases). Germline CDR1 reads SGHNT; CDR2 reads YENEEA. The CDR3 is 16 amino acids. V lost 2 bases to trimming and J lost 2 bases, with 12 bases between them. CDR3: CASSLYGGPNTGELFF. The DNA for the CDR3 is TGTGCCAGCAGCTTATACGGGGGACCAAACACCGGGGAGCTGTTTTTT.

The V gene is TRBV25-1, the J gene TRBJ1-2, with no clear D. This CDR3 is 12 amino acids long. Trimming stripped 8 bases from V and 5 bases from J, with 12 bases between. In germline, CDR1 is MGHDK, CDR2 SYGVNS. For the CDR3, the DNA is TGTGCCAGCTCTGACGGGATATATGGCTACACCTTC. This gives the protein CASSDGIYGYTF.

The chain uses TRBV18 and TRBJ1-2, with TRBD1 matching over 8 bases. J lost 4 bases, V lost 3 bases, and 1 base had no gene match. Germline V gene data show CDR1 as KGHSH and CDR2 as LQKENI. This CDR3 region has 13 residues. The CDR3: CASSPGTGYGYTF. In DNA, the CDR3 is TGTGCCAGCTCACCCGGGACAGGCTATGGCTACACCTTC.

The CDR3 is CASSVTFPGLAGGSSYEQYF. The CDR3 coding sequence is TGCGCCAGCAGCGTCACCTTTCCGGGACTAGCGGGAGGAAGCTCCTACGAGCAGTACTTC. This rearrangement joins TRBV5-1 to TRBJ2-7; 15 bases are shared with TRBD2. Per the germline V gene, CDR1 is SGHRS and CDR2 is YFSETQ. J was trimmed by 0 bases and V by 4 bases; bases with no gene match: 14. The CDR3 covers 20 residues.

J is TRBJ1-3 and V is TRBV7-9, with D uncertain. The ends were cut back, 6 bases at V and 2 bases at J, with 8 bases in the middle. CDR3 size: 13 residues. CDR1 and CDR2 from the germline V gene are SEHNR and FQNEAQ (reference sequence). This CDR3 is CASSWRAGNTIYF. As DNA, the CDR3 is TGTGCCAGCAGTTGGAGAGCTGGAAACACCATATATTTT.

The chain joins TRBV28 to TRBJ1-6; 9 nucleotides align to TRBD1. CDR3 length: 16 residues. The germline V gene encodes CDR1 MDHEN and CDR2 SYDVKM. V shed 5 bases, J shed 14 bases, and the junction held 16 bases outside the gene matches. This chain's CDR3 is CASSPALGGQGMSLHF. The DNA for the CDR3 is TGTGCCAGCAGTCCCGCCCTGGGGGGACAGGGTATGTCCCTCCACTTT.